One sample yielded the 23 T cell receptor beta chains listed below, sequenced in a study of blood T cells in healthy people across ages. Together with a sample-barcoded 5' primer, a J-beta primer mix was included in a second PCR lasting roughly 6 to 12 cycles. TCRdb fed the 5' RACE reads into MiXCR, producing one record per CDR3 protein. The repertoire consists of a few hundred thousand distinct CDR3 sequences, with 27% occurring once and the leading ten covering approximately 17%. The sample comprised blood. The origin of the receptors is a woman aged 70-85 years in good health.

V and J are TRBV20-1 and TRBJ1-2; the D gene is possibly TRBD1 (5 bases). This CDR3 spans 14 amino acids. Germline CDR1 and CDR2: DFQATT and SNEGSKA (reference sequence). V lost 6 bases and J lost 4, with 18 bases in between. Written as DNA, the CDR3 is TGCAGTGCCATTGACAGCCACCCAAGCTATGGCTACACCTTC. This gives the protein CSAIDSHPSYGYTF.

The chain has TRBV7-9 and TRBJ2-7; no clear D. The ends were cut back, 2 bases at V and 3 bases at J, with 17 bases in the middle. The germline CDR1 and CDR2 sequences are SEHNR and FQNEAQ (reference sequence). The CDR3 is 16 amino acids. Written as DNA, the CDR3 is TGTGCCAGCAGCTTATCCTCCAGTCCAGCTCTCTACGAGCAGTACTTC. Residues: CASSLSSSPALYEQYF.

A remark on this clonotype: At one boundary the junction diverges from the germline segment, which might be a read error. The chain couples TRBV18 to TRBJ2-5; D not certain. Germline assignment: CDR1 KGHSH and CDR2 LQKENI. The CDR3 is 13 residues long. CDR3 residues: CASSPPGQESQYF. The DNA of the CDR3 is TGTGCCAGCTCACCACCGGGTCAAGAGTCCCAGTACTTC.

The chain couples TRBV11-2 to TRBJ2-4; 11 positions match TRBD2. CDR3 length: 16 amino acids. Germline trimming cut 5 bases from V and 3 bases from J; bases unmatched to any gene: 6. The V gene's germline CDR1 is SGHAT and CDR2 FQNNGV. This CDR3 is CASSPSGGLVKNIQYF. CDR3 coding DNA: TGTGCCAGCAGCCCTAGCGGGGGGCTGGTCAAAAACATTCAGTACTTC.

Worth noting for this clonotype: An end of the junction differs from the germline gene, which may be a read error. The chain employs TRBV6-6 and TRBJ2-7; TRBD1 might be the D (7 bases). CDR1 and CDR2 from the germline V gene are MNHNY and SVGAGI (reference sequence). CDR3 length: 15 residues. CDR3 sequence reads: CASSYLGGGGYERYF. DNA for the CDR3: TGTGCCAGCAGTTACCTTGGAGGGGGCGGCTACGAGCGGTACTTC.

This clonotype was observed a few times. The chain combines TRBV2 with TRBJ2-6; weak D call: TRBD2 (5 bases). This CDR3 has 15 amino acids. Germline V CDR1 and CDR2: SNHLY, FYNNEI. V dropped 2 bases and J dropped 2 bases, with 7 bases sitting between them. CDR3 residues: CASSELEAGANVLTF. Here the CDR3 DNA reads TGTGCCAGCAGTGAATTGGAGGCTGGGGCCAACGTCCTGACTTTC.

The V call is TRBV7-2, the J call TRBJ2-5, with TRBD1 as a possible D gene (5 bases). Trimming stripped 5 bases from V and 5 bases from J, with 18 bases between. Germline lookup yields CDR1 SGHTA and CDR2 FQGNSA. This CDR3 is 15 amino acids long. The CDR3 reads CASSTMGQGAETQYF. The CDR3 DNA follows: TGTGCCAGCAGCACCATGGGGCAGGGTGCGGAGACCCAGTACTTC.

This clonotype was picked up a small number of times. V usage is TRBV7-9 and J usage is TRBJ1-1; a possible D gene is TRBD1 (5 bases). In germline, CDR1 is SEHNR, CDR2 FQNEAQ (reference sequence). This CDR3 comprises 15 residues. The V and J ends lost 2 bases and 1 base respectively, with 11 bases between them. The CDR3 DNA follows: TGTGCCAGCAGCTTAATGTCAGGGCGGAACACTGAAGCTTTCTTT. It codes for CASSLMSGRNTEAFF.

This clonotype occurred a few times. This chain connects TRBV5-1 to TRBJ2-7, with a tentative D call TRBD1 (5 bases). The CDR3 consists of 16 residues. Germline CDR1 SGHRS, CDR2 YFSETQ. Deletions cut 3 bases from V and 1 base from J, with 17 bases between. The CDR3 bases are TGCGCCAGCAGCTCCTCCCCCCAGGGTATTTCCTACGAGCAGTACTTC. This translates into CASSSSPQGISYEQYF.

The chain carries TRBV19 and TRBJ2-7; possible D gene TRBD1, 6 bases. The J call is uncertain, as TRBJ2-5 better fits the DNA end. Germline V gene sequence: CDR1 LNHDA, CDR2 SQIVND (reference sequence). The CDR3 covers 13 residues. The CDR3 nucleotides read TGTGCCAGTAGTACAGGGGATTTGGAGACCCAGTACTTC. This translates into CASSTGDLETQYF.

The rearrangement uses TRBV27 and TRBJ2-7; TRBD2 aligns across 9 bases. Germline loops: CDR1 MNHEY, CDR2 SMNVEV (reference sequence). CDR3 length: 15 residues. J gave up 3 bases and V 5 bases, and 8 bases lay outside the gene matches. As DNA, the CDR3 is TGTGCCAGCAGTGTCACCCCTAGCGGGGTCTACGAGCAGTACTTC. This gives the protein CASSVTPSGVYEQYF.

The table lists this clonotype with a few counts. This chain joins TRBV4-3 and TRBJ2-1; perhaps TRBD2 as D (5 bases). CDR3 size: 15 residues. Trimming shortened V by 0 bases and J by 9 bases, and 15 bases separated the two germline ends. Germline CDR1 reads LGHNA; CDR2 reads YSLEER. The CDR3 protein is CASSQEAFRGSEQFF. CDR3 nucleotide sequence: TGCGCCAGCAGCCAAGAGGCTTTCCGTGGGAGTGAGCAGTTCTTC.

This chain's CDR3 is CAISDNAGTYEQYF. DNA of the CDR3: TGTGCCATCAGTGATAACGCAGGAACCTACGAGCAGTACTTC. V is TRBV10-3 and J is TRBJ2-7, with D unresolved. Trimming pared 3 bases from V and 2 bases from J, leaving 11 bases between. CDR3 length: 14 amino acids. The germline V gene encodes CDR1 ENHRY and CDR2 SYGVKD.

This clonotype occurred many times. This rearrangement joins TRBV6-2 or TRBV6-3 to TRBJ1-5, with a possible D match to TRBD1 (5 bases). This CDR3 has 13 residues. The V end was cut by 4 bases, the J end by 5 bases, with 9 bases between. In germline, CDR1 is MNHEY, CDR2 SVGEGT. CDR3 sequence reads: CASSSQGHQPQHF. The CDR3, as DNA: TGTGCCAGCAGTTCGCAGGGCCATCAGCCCCAGCATTTT.

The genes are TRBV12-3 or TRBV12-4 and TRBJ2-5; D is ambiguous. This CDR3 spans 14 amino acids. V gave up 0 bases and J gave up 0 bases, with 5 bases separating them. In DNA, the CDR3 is TGTGCCAGCAGTTTAGCGCCCAACCAAGAGACCCAGTACTTC. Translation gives CASSLAPNQETQYF.

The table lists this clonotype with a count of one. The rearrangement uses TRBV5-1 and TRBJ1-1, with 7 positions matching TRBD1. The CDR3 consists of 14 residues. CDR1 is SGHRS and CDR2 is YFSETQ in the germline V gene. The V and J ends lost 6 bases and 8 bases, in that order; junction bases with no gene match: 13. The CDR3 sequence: CASTFQTPGQEAFF. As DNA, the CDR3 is TGCGCCAGCACATTCCAAACACCGGGACAGGAAGCTTTCTTT.

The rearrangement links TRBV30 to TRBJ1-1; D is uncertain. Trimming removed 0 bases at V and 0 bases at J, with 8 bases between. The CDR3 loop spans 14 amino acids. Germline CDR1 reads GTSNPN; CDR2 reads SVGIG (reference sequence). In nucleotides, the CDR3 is TGTGCCTGGAGTGTACTAATAGTGAACACTGAAGCTTTCTTT. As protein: CAWSVLIVNTEAFF.

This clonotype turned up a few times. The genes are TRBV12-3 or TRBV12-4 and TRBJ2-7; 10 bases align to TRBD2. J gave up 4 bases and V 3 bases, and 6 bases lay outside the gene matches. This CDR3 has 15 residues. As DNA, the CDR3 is TGTGCCAGCAGTTTCTCTGCTAGCGGGGGTTACGAGCAGTACTTC. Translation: CASSFSASGGYEQYF.

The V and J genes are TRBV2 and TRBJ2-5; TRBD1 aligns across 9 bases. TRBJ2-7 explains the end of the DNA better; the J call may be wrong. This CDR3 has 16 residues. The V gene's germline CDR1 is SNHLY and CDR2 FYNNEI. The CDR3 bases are TGTGCCAGCAGTGTTGCCGGGACAGGGAAATTCCACGAGCAGTACTTC. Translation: CASSVAGTGKFHEQYF.

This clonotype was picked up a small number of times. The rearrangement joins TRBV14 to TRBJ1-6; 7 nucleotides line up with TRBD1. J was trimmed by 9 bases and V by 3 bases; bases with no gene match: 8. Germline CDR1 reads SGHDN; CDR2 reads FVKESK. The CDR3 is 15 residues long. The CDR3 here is CASSHPSDRASPLHF. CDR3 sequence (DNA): TGTGCCAGCAGCCACCCCTCTGACAGGGCTTCACCCCTCCACTTT.

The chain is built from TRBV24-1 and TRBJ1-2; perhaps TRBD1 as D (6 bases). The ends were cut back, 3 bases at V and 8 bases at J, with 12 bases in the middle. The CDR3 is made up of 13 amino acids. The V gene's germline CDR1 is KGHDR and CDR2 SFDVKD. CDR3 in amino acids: CATSDPQGRGYTF. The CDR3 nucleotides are TGTGCCACCAGTGATCCACAGGGCCGGGGCTACACCTTC.

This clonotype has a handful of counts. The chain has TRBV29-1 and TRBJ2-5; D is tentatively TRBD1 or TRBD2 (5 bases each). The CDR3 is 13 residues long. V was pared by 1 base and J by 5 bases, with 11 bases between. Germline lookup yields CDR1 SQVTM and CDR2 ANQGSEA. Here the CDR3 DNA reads TGCAGCGTTGAAGGAGGGGCTCCCGAGACCCAGTACTTC. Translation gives CSVEGGAPETQYF.

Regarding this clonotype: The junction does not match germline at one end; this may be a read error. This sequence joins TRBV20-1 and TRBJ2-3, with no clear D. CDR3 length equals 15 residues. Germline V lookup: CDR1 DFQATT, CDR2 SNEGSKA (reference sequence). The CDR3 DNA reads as TGCAATGCTGATCCACGCCAGACCAGCACAGATACGCAGTATTTT. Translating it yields CNADPRQTSTDTQYF.